This T cell receptor beta chain was obtained from a study of blood T cell repertoires in COVID-19 (dated by TCRdb to the early 2020s). As for the study more broadly: Samples from collaborators originated in the United States, Italy and Spain and spanned both the acute and convalescent phases of COVID-19. The material from the prospective study consisted of cDNA or gDNA derived from T cells, B-cell-depleted T cells, or PBMCs. Subjects who had been exposed to COVID-19, were actively infected with it, or had recovered from it provided the deeply sampled blood TCRbeta repertoires that made up the dataset. The repertoires were released in a freely available public database meant as a resource for research on the immune response to SARS-CoV-2. The samples were drawn from two sources: the first 160 participants of the ongoing ImmuneRACE study, and 1,254 subjects contributed by 6 global collaborators. A de-identified subject ID, COVID-19 status, age in years and sex were almost always included in the sample metadata. Where available, HLA class I and class II types were taken from metadata supplied by the sample provider and were not determined by assay-based typing.

TCRbeta CDR3 regions were amplified from genomic DNA by means of the immunoSEQ Assay, a bias-controlled multiplex PCR. Per the authors' processing: Nucleated cell counts per sample were estimated from amplification of reference gene primers within the assay. To quantify the absolute abundance of each unique TCRbeta CDR3 rearrangement, sequence reads were collapsed and filtered. For each sample, productive Simpson clonality was calculated as the square root of Simpson's diversity index across productive rearrangements. Sourced from immuneACCESS, this table was stored by TCRdb with only in-frame sequences that have V and J called. A share of the clones is absent; for the studies checked, an unresolved V gene accounts for under half, and the remainder has no known explanation. V, J and clone size are taken as reported in that table, and D and trimming were inferred from the DNA itself. Within this sample are hundreds of thousands of clones, with nearly 90% of them counted one time only. The top ten clonotypes cover approximately 2% of the sample.

The CDR1 and CDR2 encoded by the germline V gene (reference sequence) are LNHDA and SQIVND. The junction carries 16 bases between V and J, which are trimmed by 4 bases and 7 bases respectively. Including cysteine and phenylalanine, the CDR3 has 14 amino acids. Only the CDR3 DNA stays, 42 bases, in frame from base 1. What the study reported, not specific to this receptor: How much clinical and demographic metadata was included differed by source and by participant, and the metadata was provided uncurated.

Participants in the prospective study were aged about 18 to 89 years, lived in about two dozen United States geographic areas, and enrolled through a virtual design. To assign participants to cohorts, the prospective study relied on clinical history that participants themselves reported in a screening survey and a study questionnaire. Each participant in the prospective study had whole blood, serum and a nasopharyngeal or oropharyngeal swab collected by mobile phlebotomists. Additional blood draws and questionnaires over an approximately two-month period could optionally be provided by prospective study participants. Prospective study blood samples were shipped either frozen or at room temperature before DNA extraction. As to this clone: It has no known antigen specificity. Base quality data are lacking; no much larger clone is found one base away.

The sequence came from a woman aged 18 to 35 with acute COVID-19. The sequencing sample was made of PBMCs or T cells enriched from blood (not recorded which). The chain couples TRBV19 to TRBJ1-1; the best D guess is TRBD1, with 5 bases matching. The nucleotide sequence is given as TGTGCCAGTAGTACACCCTACGCCGACAGTGAAGCTTTCTTT. This is translated as CASSTPYADSEAFF.